This TCR beta chain was identified during a study of blood T cell repertoires in COVID-19. There are 14 residues in the CDR3. The V gene end was trimmed by 2 bases and the J gene end by 4 bases; junction bases not matched to a gene: 7. Germline V gene lookup returns CDR1 SQVTM and CDR2 ANQGSEA. The table came from immunoSEQ multiplex PCR; TCRdb's copy has only in-frame clones and leaves some out. The table has around 120,000 clones, 87% seen once; the top ten hold 25% to 35%. The chain is built from TRBV29-1 and TRBJ2-7; 8 positions match TRBD2. The TCR sequence derives from a woman in her 70s with acute or convalescent COVID-19. Sequencing was done on a sample of peripheral blood. The CDR3 region is CSVERTGRGYEQYF. CDR3 in DNA: TGCAGCGTTGAAAGAACCGGGAGGGGGTACGAGCAGTACTTC.